Shown below are 9 T cell receptor beta chains from a single sample sequenced in a study of long-term antiretroviral therapy in people with HIV. Run at survey level, the immunoSEQ assay was version v3.0. Produced via immunoSEQ multiplex PCR; TCRdb's table is partial and in-frame only. The sample consists of some 13,000 clones, 75% to 90% of them appearing once. The starting material was unsorted PBMCs, obtained 3.2 years before starting antiretroviral therapy. These TCRs come from a middle-aged man with HIV.

This chain connects TRBV27 to TRBJ2-3; perhaps TRBD2 as D (6 bases). This CDR3 spans 16 amino acids. The germline V gene encodes CDR1 MNHEY and CDR2 SMNVEV (reference sequence). Trimming took 1 base from V and 1 from J, leaving 12 bases between them. The DNA of the CDR3 is TGTGCCAGCAGTTTATTCTTGGGCGGGGGCACAGATACGCAGTATTTT. Its translation is CASSLFLGGGTDTQYF.

The chain recombines TRBV6-1 with TRBJ2-2, with unresolved D. The CDR3 sequence is 14 residues long. V was trimmed by 1 base and J by 3 bases, leaving 6 bases between them. Per the germline V gene, CDR1 is MNHNS and CDR2 is SASEGT. This CDR3 is CASSEGPYTGELFF. CDR3 nucleotide sequence: TGTGCCAGCAGTGAAGGGCCCTACACCGGGGAGCTGTTTTTT.

The chain recombines TRBV11-3 with TRBJ2-2, with TRBD2 matching over 12 bases. Losses at the gene ends were 5 bases for V and 2 bases for J; bases not matched to a gene: 12. The CDR3 sequence is 19 residues long. Germline CDR1 and CDR2: SGHNT and YENEEA. CDR3: CASSPRWLAGGLNTGELFF. The CDR3 DNA sequence: TGTGCCAGCAGCCCCCGCTGGCTAGCGGGGGGGCTAAACACCGGGGAGCTGTTTTTT.

This clone occurred once. The chain couples TRBV5-1 to TRBJ1-1; weak D call: TRBD1 (6 bases). CDR3 length: 14 amino acids. Trimming shortened V by 4 bases and J by 1 base, and 11 bases separated the two germline ends. The germline CDR1 and CDR2 sequences are SGHRS and YFSETQ. Here the CDR3 reads CASSLSDRNTEAFF. Here the CDR3 DNA reads TGCGCCAGCAGCCTTTCGGACAGGAACACTGAAGCTTTCTTT.

The chain joins TRBV27 to TRBJ1-2; D is unclear. Germline-derived CDR1 and CDR2 are MNHEY and SMNVEV (reference sequence). Trimming shortened V by 5 bases and J by 8 bases, and 15 bases separated the two germline ends. The CDR3 has 13 residues. CDR3 in amino acids: CASSPWTEGGYTF. The CDR3 DNA reads as TGTGCCAGCAGTCCCTGGACCGAGGGAGGCTACACCTTC.

This chain uses TRBV11-2 with TRBJ2-7; the D is unclear. The CDR3 is made up of 15 amino acids. Germline V CDR1 and CDR2: SGHAT, FQNNGV. The V end was cut by 4 bases, the J end by 1 base, with 14 bases between. The CDR3 protein is CASSSALGGSYEQYF. The CDR3 DNA sequence: TGTGCCAGCAGCTCGGCACTGGGCGGATCCTACGAGCAGTACTTC.

The chain has TRBV5-1 and TRBJ2-7; 8 nucleotides align to TRBD1. V dropped 3 bases and J dropped 6; count of bases not matched to a gene: 8. Per germline, CDR1 SGHRS and CDR2 YFSETQ. The CDR3 has 14 amino acids. The CDR3 spells CASSWGQAPVEQYF. CDR3 nucleotide sequence: TGCGCCAGCAGCTGGGGACAGGCCCCGGTCGAGCAGTACTTC.

The chain uses TRBV2 and TRBJ2-3; 9 bases fit TRBD2. The V segment lost 7 bases and the J segment 5 bases; nucleotides outside the gene matches: 13. This CDR3 comprises 16 residues. Germline-derived CDR1 and CDR2 are SNHLY and FYNNEI. The CDR3 sequence: CASTAPPRGGQDTQYF. CDR3 sequence (DNA): TGTGCCAGCACTGCACCTCCGCGGGGGGGCCAAGATACGCAGTATTTT.

This clone was seen only a few times. The V and J genes are TRBV18 and TRBJ2-7; tentative D call: TRBD1 (7 bases). Trimming took off 5 bases at V and 1 base at J, with 9 bases between the two ends. This CDR3 is 13 amino acids long. CDR1 is KGHSH, CDR2 LQKENI, per germline. The CDR3 nucleotides read TGTGCCAGCTCAGCGGGACAGTCCTACGAGCAGTACTTC. Amino acid sequence: CASSAGQSYEQYF.